These T cell receptor beta chains were read from a single sample in a study of chemoradiotherapy in HPV16-positive cancers. Clones were read by immunoSEQ multiplex PCR, and TCRdb kept only the in-frame ones, dropping some. The table has more than 11,000 clones, roughly 71% seen once. This specimen was taken from a patient who underwent chemoradiotherapy. The receptors originated from a human donor with HPV-associated anogenital cancer. Both conserved end residues are part of each CDR3. D genes are given only for firm matches. Clone sizes are given selectively: once, few, many, or a class where the clone is expanded.

cdr3_aa,cdr3_nt,j_call,clone_size,v_call,d_call
CASGPGQGNYEQYF,TGTGCCAGCGGTCCGGGACAGGGGAATTACGAGCAGTACTTC,TRBJ2-7,.,TRBV6-6,TRBD1
CASSVWTSLTDTQYF,TGTGCCAGCAGTGTCTGGACTAGCTTGACAGATACGCAGTATTTT,TRBJ2-3,few,TRBV6-1,TRBD2
CASSLGPTFSPLHF,TGTGCCAGCTCACTCGGGCCGACCTTCTCACCCCTCCACTTT,TRBJ1-6,.,TRBV18,.
CASSQFLGQGGAPLHF,TGCGCCAGCAGCCAATTTTTGGGACAGGGTGGGGCACCCCTCCACTTT,TRBJ1-6,few,TRBV4-3,TRBD1
CASSQWGGTYGYTF,TGTGCCAGCAGCCAATGGGGGGGGACCTATGGCTACACCTTC,TRBJ1-2,.,TRBV14,.
CASSLSFREKTQYF,TGCGCCAGCAGCTTGAGTTTCAGGGAAAAGACCCAGTACTTC,TRBJ2-5,once,TRBV5-1,.
CAIRTDTSSGANVLTF,TGTGCCATACGGACGGATACCAGCTCTGGGGCCAACGTCCTGACTTTC,TRBJ2-6,.,TRBV10-3,.
CASSWKPGTGDFNTEAFF,TGTGCCAGCAGCTGGAAACCGGGAACAGGGGATTTTAACACTGAAGCTTTCTTT,TRBJ1-1,.,TRBV7-8,TRBD1
CASSSKGGGSGGVWYEQYF,TGTGCCAGCAGCTCCAAAGGCGGCGGTAGCGGGGGGGTGTGGTACGAGCAGTACTTC,TRBJ2-7,.,TRBV7-2,TRBD2
CASQTGGGLGYTF,TGTGCCAGCCAGACAGGGGGCGGACTTGGCTACACCTTC,TRBJ1-2,once,TRBV6-1,TRBD1
CASSQDVQGTRAYNSPLHF,TGCGCCAGCAGCCAAGATGTACAGGGGACCCGGGCCTATAATTCACCCCTCCACTTT,TRBJ1-6,.,TRBV4-3,TRBD1
CASSANPSGSGNTIYF,TGCGCCAGCAGCGCCAATCCAAGTGGCTCTGGAAACACCATATATTTT,TRBJ1-3,.,TRBV5-1,.
CASSYVSSNQPQHF,TGTGCCAGCAGCTATGTAAGTAGCAATCAGCCCCAGCATTTT,TRBJ1-5,few,TRBV28,.
CASSPRDRVYEKLFF,TGTGCCAGCAGCCCCAGGGACAGGGTTTACGAAAAGCTGTTTTTT,TRBJ1-4,.,TRBV14,TRBD1
CASSSTDYLEDTQYF,TGTGCCAGCAGTTCGACCGACTACTTGGAAGATACGCAGTATTTT,TRBJ2-3,few,TRBV28,.
CASGGGKGSGYTF,TGTGCCAGCGGGGGAGGGAAGGGGAGCGGCTACACCTTC,TRBJ1-2,few,TRBV6-1,.
CASTLDRGGTEAFF,TGTGCCAGCACGTTGGACAGGGGGGGCACTGAAGCTTTCTTT,TRBJ1-1,.,TRBV2,TRBD1
CASSIRGDQPQHF,TGTGCCAGTAGTATTAGGGGAGATCAGCCCCAGCATTTT,TRBJ1-5,.,TRBV19,.
CASSEGTSHYEQYF,TGTGCCAGCAGTGAAGGAACTTCCCACTACGAGCAGTACTTC,TRBJ2-7,.,TRBV2,.
CASSPVPGELFF,TGTGCCAGCAGCCCGGTACCCGGGGAGCTGTTTTTT,TRBJ2-2,.,TRBV5-4,.
CASSYSGGGSAFF,TGTGCCAGCAGTTACTCGGGGGGCGGTTCAGCTTTCTTT,TRBJ1-1,.,TRBV6-5,.
CASSLTGGGAAVGELFF,TGTGCCAGCAGCTTGACCGGCGGGGGGGCCGCGGTAGGGGAGCTGTTTTTT,TRBJ2-2,.,TRBV5-6,TRBD2
CASSTGSLFGDTQYF,TGTGCCAGTAGTACGGGTTCACTGTTTGGCGATACGCAGTATTTT,TRBJ2-3,.,TRBV19,.
CASSSGVLSSYNSPLHF,TGTGCCAGCTCTTCCGGGGTCCTGAGCTCCTATAATTCACCCCTCCACTTT,TRBJ1-6,few,TRBV18,.
CASSIYDEQFF,TGTGCCAGCAGCATTTATGATGAGCAGTTCTTC,TRBJ2-1,once,TRBV7-2,.
CASSFGGENTEAFF,TGCGCCAGCAGCTTCGGGGGTGAGAACACTGAAGCTTTCTTT,TRBJ1-1,few,TRBV5-1,.
CASSLTVNTEAFF,TGCGCCAGCAGCTTGACGGTGAACACTGAAGCTTTCTTT,TRBJ1-1,few,TRBV5-1,.
CASSMDSNYGYTF,TGTGCCAGCAGCATGGACAGTAACTATGGCTACACCTTC,TRBJ1-2,.,TRBV6-5,.